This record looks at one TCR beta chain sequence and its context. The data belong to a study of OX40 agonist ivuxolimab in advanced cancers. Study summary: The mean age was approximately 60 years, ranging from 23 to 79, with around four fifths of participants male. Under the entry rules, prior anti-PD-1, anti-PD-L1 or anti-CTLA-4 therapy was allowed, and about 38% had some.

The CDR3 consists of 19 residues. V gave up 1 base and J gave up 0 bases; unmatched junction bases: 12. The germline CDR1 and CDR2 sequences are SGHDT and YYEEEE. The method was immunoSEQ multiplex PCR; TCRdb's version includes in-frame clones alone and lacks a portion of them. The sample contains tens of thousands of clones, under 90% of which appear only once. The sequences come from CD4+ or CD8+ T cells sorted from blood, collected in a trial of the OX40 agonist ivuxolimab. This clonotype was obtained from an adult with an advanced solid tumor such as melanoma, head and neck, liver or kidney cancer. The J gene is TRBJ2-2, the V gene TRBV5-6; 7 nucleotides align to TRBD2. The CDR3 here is CASSLYLGVLAANTGELFF. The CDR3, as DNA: TGTGCCAGCAGCTTGTATCTGGGGGTCCTAGCGGCGAACACCGGGGAGCTGTTTTTT.